What follows describes a single T cell receptor (beta chain). The sample comes from a study of technical replicates of blood from a handful of donors. Libraries were prepared by immunoSEQ multiplex PCR; TCRdb keeps only in-frame clonotypes and omits some of them. Here the sample spans approximately 79,000 clones, more than 85% being singletons. V gave up 1 base and J gave up 5 bases; unmatched junction bases: 5. The CDR3 spans 15 residues. Germline lookup yields CDR1 SGHRS and CDR2 YFSETQ. V is TRBV5-1 and J is TRBJ1-1, with TRBD1 matching 10 bases. Sequences were obtained from T cells isolated from PBMCs. The clonotype was recovered from a human donor in good health. DNA for the CDR3: TGCGCCAGCAGCTTGTTCCGGGACAGGGGTACTGAAGCTTTCTTT. This codes for CASSLFRDRGTEAFF.